The TCR beta chain under discussion was sequenced for a study of CD8+ T cells in alopecia areata. General study findings and limits: Scalp sample data also include resident alphabeta T cells from normal skin.

Isolated RNA was reverse transcribed into cDNA used as the sequencing template. Sequencing used immunoSEQ multiplex PCR; TCRdb keeps in-frame clones, though not all of them. The data show around 140,000 clones, approximately 50% seen once. This clone was picked up a small number of times. Antigen: not known. The receptor was isolated from a human donor with alopecia areata. Specimen: CD4+ T cells sorted from blood, collected at week 0.

The CDR3 is CASNTNRGEQFF. Here the CDR3 DNA reads TGTGCCAGTAACACTAATCGGGGTGAGCAGTTCTTC. The chain has TRBV19 and TRBJ2-1; D perhaps matches TRBD2 (5 bases). The CDR3 covers 12 residues. Germline values: CDR1 LNHDA, CDR2 SQIVND (reference sequence). Trimming took off 7 bases at V and 9 bases at J, with 13 bases between the two ends.